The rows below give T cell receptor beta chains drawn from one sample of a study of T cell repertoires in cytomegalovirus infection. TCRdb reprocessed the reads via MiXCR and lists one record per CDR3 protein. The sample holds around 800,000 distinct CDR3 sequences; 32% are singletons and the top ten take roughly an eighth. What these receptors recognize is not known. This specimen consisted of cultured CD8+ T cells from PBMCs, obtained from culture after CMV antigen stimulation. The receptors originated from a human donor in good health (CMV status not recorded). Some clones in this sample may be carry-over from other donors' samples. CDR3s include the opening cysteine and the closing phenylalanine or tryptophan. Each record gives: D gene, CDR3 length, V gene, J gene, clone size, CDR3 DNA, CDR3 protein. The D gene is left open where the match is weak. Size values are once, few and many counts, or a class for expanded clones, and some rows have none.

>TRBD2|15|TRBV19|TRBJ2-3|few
TGTGCCAGTAGTATTTGGGGGGGGGTGGCAGATACGCAGTATTTT
CASSIWGGVADTQYF
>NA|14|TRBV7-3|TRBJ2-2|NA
TGTGCCAGCAGCTTAACAGTGCGGGGCGGGGAGCTGTTTTTT
CASSLTVRGGELFF
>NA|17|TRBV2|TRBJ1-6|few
TGTGCCAGCAGTTATCTGGACACCCGCTCCTATAATTCACCCCTCCACTTT
CASSYLDTRSYNSPLHF
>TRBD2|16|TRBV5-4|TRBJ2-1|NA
TGTGCCAGCAGCTTAAAGGGCGGGGGGGTAGTGGATGAGCAGTTCTTC
CASSLKGGGVVDEQFF
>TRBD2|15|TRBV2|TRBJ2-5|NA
TGTGCCAGCCTTGGACTAGCGGGGGGGGAAGAGACCCAGTACTTC
CASLGLAGGEETQYF
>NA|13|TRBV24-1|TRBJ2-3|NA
TGTGCCACCAGTGGGCAGAGCACAGATACGCAGTATTTT
CATSGQSTDTQYF
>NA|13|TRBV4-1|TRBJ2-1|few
TGCGCCAGCAGCCAAGATCTTAGGAATGAGCAGTTCTTC
CASSQDLRNEQFF
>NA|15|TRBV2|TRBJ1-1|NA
TGTGCCAGCAGTGATGCCAGGGGAGATGGAACTGAAGCTTTCTTT
CASSDARGDGTEAFF
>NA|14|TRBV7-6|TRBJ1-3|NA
TGTGCCAGCAGCTTACGCGGTTTCGGAAACACCATATATTTT
CASSLRGFGNTIYF
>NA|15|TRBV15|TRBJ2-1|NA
TGTGCCACCAGCAGAGATCTGGGCTCCTACAATGAGCAGTTCTTC
CATSRDLGSYNEQFF
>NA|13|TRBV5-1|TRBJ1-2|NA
TGCGCCAGCAGCTTGGAATTATCGTGGGGCTACACCTTC
CASSLELSWGYTF
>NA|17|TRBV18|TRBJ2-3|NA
TGTGCCAGCTCACCTTCCCGGACCGGGGTTATTGTAGATACGCAGTATTTT
CASSPSRTGVIVDTQYF
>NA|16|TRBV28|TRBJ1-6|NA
TGTGCCACCCAGCGGGGGGCCAGCTCCTATAATTCACCCCTCCACTTT
CATQRGASSYNSPLHF
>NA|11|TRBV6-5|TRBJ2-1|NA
TGTGCCAGCATGGGGGCCGGTGAGCAGTTCTTC
CASMGAGEQFF